Sequencing of this T cell receptor beta chain was carried out in a study of shared clonotypes between healthy human individuals. V was cut by 6 bases and J by 0 bases, with 14 bases left in between. Germline CDR1 and CDR2: MDHEN and SYDVKM. This CDR3 is built from 16 residues. In the original processing: Owing to the provision of junction-only sequences devoid of quality scores by immunoSEQ, filtering differed. Sequencing was performed with immunoSEQ multiplex PCR; in TCRdb, only in-frame clones are kept and a portion is missing. Clonal size and the V and J genes are those of that table, whereas D and trimming came from the DNA. The sample includes around 600,000 clones, around 95% of them seen just once. The study's findings and limits: Naive CD4 clonotype sharing across a few donors was approximately 5%. Genetic and exposure-history diversity was limited by the few donors. Unshared clonotypes carried lower generation probabilities than those common to all four donors.

This clone was recorded once. The antigen remains unidentified. Cells designated naive CD8 were CD45RO-negative and were positively selected for CCR7, with terminally differentiated effector memory CD45RA+ cells excluded. The sequenced sample was naive CD8+ T cells sorted from blood. The chain employs TRBV28 and TRBJ2-2, with no clear D. The TCR sequence derives from a woman aged 25 to 45 in good health. The CDR3 loop reads CASSRLEFANTGELFF. DNA of the CDR3: TGTGCCAGCAGCCGGCTAGAATTCGCGAACACCGGGGAGCTGTTTTTT.